Listed below are T cell receptor beta chains from one sample, sequenced in a study of T cell responses to AZD1222 COVID-19 vaccine. Assay: immunoSEQ multiplex PCR; the TCRdb copy retains only in-frame clones and omits some. Found here are 150,000 to 200,000 clones, 90% to 95% of them singletons; the top ten hold around 3%. The input for sequencing was peripheral blood, taken 28 days after the second AZD1222 dose. Every receptor here comes from an adult who received the AZD1222 COVID-19 vaccine. The CDR3 runs from the conserved cysteine through the conserved F or W. The order of the fields is V gene, CDR3 length, clone size, J gene, D gene, CDR3 DNA, CDR3 protein. The D gene is left open where the match is weak. Clone size is stated in some rows and not others, as once, few, many or a class when expanded.

V: TRBV28; length: 16; size: -; J: TRBJ1-2; D: -; DNA: TGTGCCAGCACCCCTTTTCAGGGACCCGAGTTTGATGGCTACACCTTC; CDR3: CASTPFQGPEFDGYTF
V: TRBV3-1/TRBV3-2; length: 13; size: once; J: TRBJ2-7; D: TRBD2; DNA: TGTGCCAGCAGCCAAGGGCGGGGGTCCCAGCCGCGCTTC; CDR3: CASSQGRGSQPRF
V: TRBV14; length: 15; size: -; J: TRBJ2-3; D: -; DNA: TGTGCCAGCAGCCCCAGGGGGACTACCACAGATACGCAGTATTTT; CDR3: CASSPRGTTTDTQYF
V: TRBV11-2; length: 13; size: -; J: TRBJ1-2; D: -; DNA: TGTGCCAGCAGCGGGGCCCGCAGCTATGGCTACACCTTC; CDR3: CASSGARSYGYTF
V: TRBV7-3; length: 17; size: -; J: TRBJ1-5; D: -; DNA: TGTGCCAGCAATCCAGAAGCCTCCGGGAATACGGATCAGCCCCAGCATTTT; CDR3: CASNPEASGNTDQPQHF
V: TRBV7-2; length: 15; size: -; J: TRBJ2-1; D: TRBD2; DNA: TGTGCCAGCAGCCTAGGACTAGCGGTGAACAATGAGCAGTTCTTC; CDR3: CASSLGLAVNNEQFF
V: TRBV7-2; length: 16; size: -; J: TRBJ1-5; D: TRBD1; DNA: TGTGCCAGCAGCACAGGGGGGACCCGGGCCAAACAGCCCCAGCATTTT; CDR3: CASSTGGTRAKQPQHF
V: TRBV15; length: 17; size: -; J: TRBJ1-5; D: TRBD1; DNA: TGTGCCACCAGCAGAGGAGACAGGGGGAACGGCAATCAGCCCCAGCATTTT; CDR3: CATSRGDRGNGNQPQHF
V: TRBV18; length: 15; size: -; J: TRBJ2-1; D: TRBD2; DNA: TGTGCCAGCTCGCCCACTAGCGTCGATCACAATGAGCAGTTCTTC; CDR3: CASSPTSVDHNEQFF
V: TRBV9; length: 16; size: -; J: TRBJ2-1; D: -; DNA: TGTGCCAGCAGCAAGGGACTTGCAAGCTCCTACAATGAGCAGTTCTTC; CDR3: CASSKGLASSYNEQFF
V: TRBV2; length: 15; size: -; J: TRBJ2-7; D: TRBD2; DNA: TGTGCCAGCAGTGAAGGGACTAGCGTTGCCTACGAGCAGTACTTC; CDR3: CASSEGTSVAYEQYF
V: TRBV6-5; length: 14; size: -; J: TRBJ1-2; D: -; DNA: TGTGCCAGCCTCAAGAGGGGTAGGGGCTATGGCTACACCTTC; CDR3: CASLKRGRGYGYTF
V: TRBV3-1/TRBV3-2; length: 16; size: few; J: TRBJ2-1; D: TRBD2; DNA: TGTGCCAGCAGCCTTTATAGCGGGAGTTCTTACAATGAGCAGTTCTTC; CDR3: CASSLYSGSSYNEQFF
V: TRBV13; length: 15; size: -; J: TRBJ2-3; D: -; DNA: TGTGCCAGCAGCTTAGCGGGAGAAGGCACAGATACGCAGTATTTT; CDR3: CASSLAGEGTDTQYF
V: TRBV18; length: 12; size: -; J: TRBJ1-2; D: -; DNA: TGTGCCAGCTCTTCTGGGGACTATGGCTACACCTTC; CDR3: CASSSGDYGYTF
V: TRBV6-5; length: 13; size: -; J: TRBJ1-1; D: -; DNA: TGTGCCACAGTCATAGGAATGAACACTGAAGCTTTCTTT; CDR3: CATVIGMNTEAFF
V: TRBV11-3; length: 15; size: -; J: TRBJ1-1; D: -; DNA: TGTGCCAGCAGCTTAGATGCGGGGATGAACACTGAAGCTTTCTTT; CDR3: CASSLDAGMNTEAFF
V: TRBV3-1/TRBV3-2; length: 15; size: once; J: TRBJ1-2; D: TRBD1; DNA: TGTGCCAGCAGCCAAGACCGGGACAGGGTCGAGGGCTACACCTTC; CDR3: CASSQDRDRVEGYTF
V: TRBV11-3; length: 16; size: -; J: TRBJ1-3; D: -; DNA: TGTGCCAGCAGCCCGGGGGGACACCTCTCTGGAAACACCATATATTTT; CDR3: CASSPGGHLSGNTIYF
V: TRBV7-2; length: 15; size: -; J: TRBJ1-3; D: TRBD1; DNA: TGTGCCAGCAGCAAACAGGGGGCCCTAGGAAACACCATATATTTT; CDR3: CASSKQGALGNTIYF
V: TRBV3-1/TRBV3-2; length: 14; size: -; J: TRBJ2-2; D: -; DNA: TGTGCCAGCATCGGGGCGCGGGACACCGGGGAGCTGTTTTTT; CDR3: CASIGARDTGELFF
V: TRBV5-1; length: 17; size: -; J: TRBJ1-4; D: TRBD1; DNA: TGCGCCAGCAGCTTGCTTGGGACAGACGCAACTAATGAAAAACTGTTTTTT; CDR3: CASSLLGTDATNEKLFF
V: TRBV12-3/TRBV12-4; length: 13; size: -; J: TRBJ1-2; D: -; DNA: TGTGCCAGCAGTTTCTTGGGCCAGCCCGGCTACACCTTC; CDR3: CASSFLGQPGYTF
V: TRBV11-3; length: 15; size: -; J: TRBJ2-1; D: -; DNA: TGTGCCAGCAGCTCCCGAGCGGCCTCCTACAATGAGCAGTTCTTC; CDR3: CASSSRAASYNEQFF
V: TRBV6-5; length: 14; size: -; J: TRBJ1-1; D: TRBD1; DNA: TGTGCCAGCAGTTACTCGGACAGGGGGCAGGAAGCTTTCTTT; CDR3: CASSYSDRGQEAFF
V: TRBV7-2; length: 17; size: -; J: TRBJ2-1; D: TRBD2; DNA: TGTGCCAGCAGCCCCGCAAGCGGGAGGGTACTTTACAATGAGCAGTTCTTC; CDR3: CASSPASGRVLYNEQFF
V: TRBV28; length: 18; size: -; J: TRBJ2-7; D: -; DNA: TGTGCCAGCAGTTTATATCCCTACCGGGGGCAGGGCTCCTACGAGCAGTACTTC; CDR3: CASSLYPYRGQGSYEQYF
V: TRBV7-9; length: 14; size: -; J: TRBJ2-7; D: -; DNA: TGTGCCAGCAGCTCCAGCCTGTCGTACTACGAGCAGTACTTC; CDR3: CASSSSLSYYEQYF
V: TRBV5-5; length: 18; size: -; J: TRBJ2-3; D: TRBD1; DNA: TGTGCCAGCAGCCCACAGGGGGCGCCGACTAGAAGGACAGATACGCAGTATTTT; CDR3: CASSPQGAPTRRTDTQYF
V: TRBV7-9; length: 14; size: -; J: TRBJ1-1; D: -; DNA: TGTGCCAGCAGCTTAGGCGAGGGGAACACTGAAGCTTTCTTT; CDR3: CASSLGEGNTEAFF
V: TRBV21-1; length: 16; size: -; J: TRBJ2-1; D: -; DNA: TGTGCCAGCAGCAAGGGTATAGCGGGTGCTTACAATGAGCAGTTCTTC; CDR3: CASSKGIAGAYNEQFF
V: TRBV7-2; length: 13; size: -; J: TRBJ1-2; D: -; DNA: TGTGCCAGCAGCACGGGCAGCATCTATGGCTACACCTTC; CDR3: CASSTGSIYGYTF
V: TRBV3-1/TRBV3-2; length: 13; size: -; J: TRBJ2-7; D: -; DNA: TGTGCCAGCAGCCAAGAGTACTCCTACGAGCAGTACTTC; CDR3: CASSQEYSYEQYF
V: TRBV9; length: 14; size: -; J: TRBJ1-2; D: TRBD1; DNA: TGTGCCAGCAGCGTGGACAGGGAAGGCTATGGCTACACCTTC; CDR3: CASSVDREGYGYTF
V: TRBV5-1; length: 15; size: -; J: TRBJ1-5; D: -; DNA: TGCGCCAGCAGCTTCGGGGGGTCTCTCAATCAGCCCCAGCATTTT; CDR3: CASSFGGSLNQPQHF
V: TRBV28; length: 13; size: -; J: TRBJ2-1; D: -; DNA: TGTGCCAGCAGTTTTAGGGCCTACAATGAGCAGTTCTTC; CDR3: CASSFRAYNEQFF
V: TRBV28; length: 14; size: -; J: TRBJ1-2; D: -; DNA: TGTGCCAGCAGTTTCTCCAGGGACGCTTATGGCTACACCTTC; CDR3: CASSFSRDAYGYTF
V: TRBV28; length: 12; size: many; J: TRBJ1-5; D: -; DNA: TGTGCCAGCGGGCCAGGGGTTCAGCCCCAGCATTTT; CDR3: CASGPGVQPQHF
V: TRBV19; length: 17; size: -; J: TRBJ1-3; D: TRBD1; DNA: TGTGCCAGTAGTCTCACCGGGACAGGGGGCGGCGGAAACACCATATATTTT; CDR3: CASSLTGTGGGGNTIYF